A selection of T cell receptor beta chains follows, all from one sample in a study of Graves' ophthalmopathy and Graves' hyperthyroidism. TCRdb ran MiXCR on the multiplex PCR reads and lists one entry per CDR3 protein. The data contain 210,000 or so distinct CDR3 sequences, approximately 28% of them singletons. Sample: peripheral blood. The receptor source for this set is a man between 45 and 60 years old with Graves' ophthalmopathy. CDR3s include the opening cysteine and the closing phenylalanine or tryptophan. Clone size is shown for a subset of rows, as once, few, many or a class of expanded clone.

j_gene: TRBJ1-1; len: 15; abundance: many; v_gene: TRBV4-1; CDR3aa: CASSQERDRLTEAFF
j_gene: TRBJ2-7; len: 9; abundance: many; v_gene: TRBV19; CDR3aa: CASDREQYF
j_gene: TRBJ2-4; len: 14; abundance: many; v_gene: TRBV5-1; CDR3aa: CASSLGQEENIQYF
j_gene: TRBJ2-7; len: 17; abundance: many; v_gene: TRBV4-1; CDR3aa: CASSPITLGQGSLEQYF
j_gene: TRBJ2-5; len: 15; abundance: -; v_gene: TRBV28; CDR3aa: CASSPGTGQQETQYF
j_gene: TRBJ2-2; len: 11; abundance: many; v_gene: TRBV12-3/TRBV12-4; CDR3aa: CASSDRGELFF
j_gene: TRBJ1-5; len: 15; abundance: once; v_gene: TRBV12-3/TRBV12-4; CDR3aa: CASRSPGGINQPQHF
j_gene: TRBJ2-5; len: 16; abundance: -; v_gene: TRBV6-2/TRBV6-3; CDR3aa: CASSYGRQHVGETQYF
j_gene: TRBJ1-1; len: 15; abundance: many; v_gene: TRBV7-9; CDR3aa: CASSSRQGSNTEAFF
j_gene: TRBJ1-2; len: 18; abundance: many; v_gene: TRBV4-1; CDR3aa: CASSQAEAFEQGVSGYTF
j_gene: TRBJ2-7; len: 12; abundance: once; v_gene: TRBV27; CDR3aa: CASRESSYEQYF
j_gene: TRBJ1-1; len: 13; abundance: many; v_gene: TRBV19; CDR3aa: CASSPDRINEAFF
j_gene: TRBJ2-7; len: 16; abundance: once; v_gene: TRBV12-3/TRBV12-4; CDR3aa: CASSFRNQRSPYEQYF
j_gene: TRBJ2-7; len: 15; abundance: many; v_gene: TRBV9; CDR3aa: CASSGTSGSPNEQYF
j_gene: TRBJ1-1; len: 14; abundance: -; v_gene: TRBV12-3/TRBV12-4; CDR3aa: CASSGGLSNTEAFF
j_gene: TRBJ1-1; len: 15; abundance: many; v_gene: TRBV4-1; CDR3aa: CASSQRPPVNTEAFF
j_gene: TRBJ1-1; len: 16; abundance: many; v_gene: TRBV5-5; CDR3aa: CASSFWDRGTNTEAFF
j_gene: TRBJ2-7; len: 15; abundance: -; v_gene: TRBV6-1; CDR3aa: CASSDFSTGSYEQYF
j_gene: TRBJ2-7; len: 18; abundance: many; v_gene: TRBV28; CDR3aa: CASSFSPGLGSLNYEQYF
j_gene: TRBJ2-7; len: 18; abundance: -; v_gene: TRBV6-2/TRBV6-3; CDR3aa: CASSHYQIWSSGRGEQYF
j_gene: TRBJ2-7; len: 15; abundance: many; v_gene: TRBV6-1; CDR3aa: CASSGKTGGDYEQYF
j_gene: TRBJ2-5; len: 11; abundance: many; v_gene: TRBV6-1; CDR3aa: CASSVIETQYF
j_gene: TRBJ2-5; len: 13; abundance: -; v_gene: TRBV6-2/TRBV6-3; CDR3aa: CATGLAYQETQYF
j_gene: TRBJ1-2; len: 14; abundance: -; v_gene: TRBV7-9; CDR3aa: CASSLAGGLGGYTF
j_gene: TRBJ1-2; len: 13; abundance: -; v_gene: TRBV27; CDR3aa: CASSTRTGDGYTF
j_gene: TRBJ1-5; len: 15; abundance: many; v_gene: TRBV28; CDR3aa: CASSLQDEGNQPQHF
j_gene: TRBJ1-2; len: 12; abundance: many; v_gene: TRBV24-1; CDR3aa: CATNQGNSGYTF
j_gene: TRBJ1-6; len: 14; abundance: many; v_gene: TRBV6-1; CDR3aa: CASSDRTGGSPLHF
j_gene: TRBJ2-4; len: 17; abundance: many; v_gene: TRBV19; CDR3aa: CASSMARKFSAEFIQYF
j_gene: TRBJ1-1; len: 16; abundance: many; v_gene: TRBV6-5; CDR3aa: CASSIRDRGRDTEAFF
j_gene: TRBJ1-1; len: 13; abundance: few; v_gene: TRBV6-1; CDR3aa: CASQARWDTEAFF
j_gene: TRBJ1-5; len: 14; abundance: -; v_gene: TRBV7-2; CDR3aa: CASSPGQDNQPQHF
j_gene: TRBJ2-7; len: 17; abundance: -; v_gene: TRBV6-5; CDR3aa: CASSYSTGAGISYEQYF
j_gene: TRBJ1-1; len: 15; abundance: few; v_gene: TRBV24-1; CDR3aa: CATSDLKGGRTEAFF
j_gene: TRBJ1-1; len: 13; abundance: few; v_gene: TRBV6-2/TRBV6-3; CDR3aa: CASIGRQEAEAFF
j_gene: TRBJ1-2; len: 17; abundance: many; v_gene: TRBV15; CDR3aa: CATSSETGEFRHYGYTF
j_gene: TRBJ2-6; len: 12; abundance: many; v_gene: TRBV29-1; CDR3aa: CSVLNWANVLTF
j_gene: TRBJ1-5; len: 18; abundance: many; v_gene: TRBV19; CDR3aa: CASSFSDRGGSGNQPQHF
j_gene: TRBJ2-5; len: 14; abundance: many; v_gene: TRBV7-2; CDR3aa: CASSFGGLAETQYF
j_gene: TRBJ2-2; len: 17; abundance: many; v_gene: TRBV29-1; CDR3aa: CSVESDAGTGYTGELFF
j_gene: TRBJ2-7; len: 15; abundance: many; v_gene: TRBV11-2; CDR3aa: CASSLTGGREPLEYF
j_gene: TRBJ1-5; len: 14; abundance: many; v_gene: TRBV4-1; CDR3aa: CASSPWGLNQPQHF
j_gene: TRBJ1-1; len: 15; abundance: many; v_gene: TRBV7-8; CDR3aa: CASSHPFGGGTEAFF
j_gene: TRBJ2-2; len: 14; abundance: -; v_gene: TRBV28; CDR3aa: CASSPGTRSGELFF
j_gene: TRBJ1-5; len: 14; abundance: many; v_gene: TRBV20-1; CDR3aa: CSARDLSVSRPQHF
j_gene: TRBJ2-5; len: 16; abundance: many; v_gene: TRBV11-2; CDR3aa: CASSTGLADIQETQYF
j_gene: TRBJ1-6; len: 16; abundance: many; v_gene: TRBV10-2; CDR3aa: CASSESASTYNSPLHF
j_gene: TRBJ2-7; len: 13; abundance: many; v_gene: TRBV10-3; CDR3aa: CAVSGRSSYEQYF
j_gene: TRBJ2-7; len: 13; abundance: many; v_gene: TRBV19; CDR3aa: CASSISGRREQYF
j_gene: TRBJ2-7; len: 14; abundance: few; v_gene: TRBV24-1; CDR3aa: CATSDSGQSYEQYF
j_gene: TRBJ1-2; len: 15; abundance: many; v_gene: TRBV6-5; CDR3aa: CASSFGQGANYGYTF